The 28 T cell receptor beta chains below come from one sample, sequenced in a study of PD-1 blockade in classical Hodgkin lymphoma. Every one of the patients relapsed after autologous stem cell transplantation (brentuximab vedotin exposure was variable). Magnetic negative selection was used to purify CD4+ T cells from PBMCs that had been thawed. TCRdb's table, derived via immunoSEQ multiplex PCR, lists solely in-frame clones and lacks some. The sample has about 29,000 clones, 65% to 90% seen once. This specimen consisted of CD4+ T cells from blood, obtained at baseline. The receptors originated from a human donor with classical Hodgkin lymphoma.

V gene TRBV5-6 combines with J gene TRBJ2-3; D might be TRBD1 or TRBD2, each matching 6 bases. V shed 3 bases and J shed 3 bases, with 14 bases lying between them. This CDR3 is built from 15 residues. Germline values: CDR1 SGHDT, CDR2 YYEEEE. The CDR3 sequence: CASSSPGALTDTQYF. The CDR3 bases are TGTGCCAGCAGCTCTCCGGGGGCCTTAACAGATACGCAGTATTTT.

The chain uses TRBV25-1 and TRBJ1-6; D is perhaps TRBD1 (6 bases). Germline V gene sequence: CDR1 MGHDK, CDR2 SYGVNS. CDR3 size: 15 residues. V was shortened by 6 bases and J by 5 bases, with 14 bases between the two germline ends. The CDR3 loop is CASSVSGTNNSPLHF. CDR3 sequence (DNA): TGTGCCAGCAGCGTCTCCGGGACAAATAATTCACCCCTCCACTTT.

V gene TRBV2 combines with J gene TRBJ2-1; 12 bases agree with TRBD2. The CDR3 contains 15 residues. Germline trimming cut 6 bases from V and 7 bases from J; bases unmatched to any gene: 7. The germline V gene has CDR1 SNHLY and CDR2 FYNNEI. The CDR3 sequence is CASRETSGSLNEQFF. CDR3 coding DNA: TGTGCCAGCAGAGAGACTAGCGGGAGCTTAAATGAGCAGTTCTTC.

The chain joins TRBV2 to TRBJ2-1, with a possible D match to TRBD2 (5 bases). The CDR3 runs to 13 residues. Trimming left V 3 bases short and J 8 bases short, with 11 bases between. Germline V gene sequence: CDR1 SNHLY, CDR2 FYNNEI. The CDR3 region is CASSETTLHEQFF. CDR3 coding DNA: TGTGCCAGCAGTGAGACTACCCTCCATGAGCAGTTCTTC.

CDR3 sequence reads: CASSRDSAWVGNIQYF. The CDR3 nucleotides are TGTGCCAGCAGCCGGGACTCGGCGTGGGTGGGAAACATTCAGTACTTC. The V and J genes are TRBV5-4 and TRBJ2-4, with TRBD2 as a possible D gene (6 bases). This CDR3 has 16 residues. The V end lost 4 bases, the J end lost 6 bases, and 20 bases lay between the germline ends. Germline CDR1 and CDR2: SGHNT and YYREEE (reference sequence).

In DNA form, the CDR3 reads TGTGCCAGCAGCCAAGAGAGCGGGAGAAAGAACAATGAGCAGTTCTTC. Encoded protein: CASSQESGRKNNEQFF. This chain joins TRBV4-2 and TRBJ2-1; the match to TRBD2 covers 8 bases. V lost 0 bases, J lost 5 bases, and 6 bases stayed unmatched. The CDR3 runs 16 residues. Germline V gives CDR1 LGHNA, CDR2 YNFKEQ.

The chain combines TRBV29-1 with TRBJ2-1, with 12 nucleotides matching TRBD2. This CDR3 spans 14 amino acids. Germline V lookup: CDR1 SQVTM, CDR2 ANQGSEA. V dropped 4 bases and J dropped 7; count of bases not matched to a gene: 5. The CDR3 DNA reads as TGCAGCGTTGCCCTAGCGGGAGGGATTAATGAGCAGTTCTTC. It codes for CSVALAGGINEQFF.

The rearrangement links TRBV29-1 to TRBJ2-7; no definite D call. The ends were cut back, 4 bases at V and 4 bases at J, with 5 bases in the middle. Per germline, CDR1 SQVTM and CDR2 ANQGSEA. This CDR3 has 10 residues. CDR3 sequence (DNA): TGCAGCGTTGGGGGTTACGAGCAGTACTTC. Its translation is CSVGGYEQYF.

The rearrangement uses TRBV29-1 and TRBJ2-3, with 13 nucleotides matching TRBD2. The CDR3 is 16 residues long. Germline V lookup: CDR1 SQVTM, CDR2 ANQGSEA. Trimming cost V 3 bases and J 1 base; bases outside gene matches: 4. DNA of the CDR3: TGCAGCGTTGAGACTAGCGGGAGGAGGGGCACAGATACGCAGTATTTT. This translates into CSVETSGRRGTDTQYF.

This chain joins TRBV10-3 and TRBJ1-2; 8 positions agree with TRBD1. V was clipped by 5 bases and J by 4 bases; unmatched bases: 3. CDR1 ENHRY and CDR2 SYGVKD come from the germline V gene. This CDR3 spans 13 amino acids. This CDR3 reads CAISSGGGYGYTF. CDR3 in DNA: TGTGCCATCAGTTCAGGGGGCGGCTATGGCTACACCTTC.

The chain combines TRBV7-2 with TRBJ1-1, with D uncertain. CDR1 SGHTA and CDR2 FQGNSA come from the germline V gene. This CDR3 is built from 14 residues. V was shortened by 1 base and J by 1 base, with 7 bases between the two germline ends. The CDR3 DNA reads TGTGCCAGCAGCTTAGTTCCCGGGAACACTGAAGCTTTCTTT. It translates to CASSLVPGNTEAFF.

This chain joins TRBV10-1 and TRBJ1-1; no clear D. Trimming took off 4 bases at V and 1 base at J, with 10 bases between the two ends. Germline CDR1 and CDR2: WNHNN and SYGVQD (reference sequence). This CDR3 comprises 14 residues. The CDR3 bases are TGCGCCAGCAGTGGGTCGACGGAGAACACTGAAGCTTTCTTT. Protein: CASSGSTENTEAFF.

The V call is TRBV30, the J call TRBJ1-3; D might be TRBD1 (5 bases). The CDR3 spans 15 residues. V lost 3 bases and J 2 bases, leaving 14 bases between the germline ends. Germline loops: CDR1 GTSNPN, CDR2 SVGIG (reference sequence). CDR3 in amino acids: CAWRAQGRTGNTIYF. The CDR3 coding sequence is TGTGCCTGGAGAGCCCAGGGAAGAACTGGAAACACCATATATTTT.

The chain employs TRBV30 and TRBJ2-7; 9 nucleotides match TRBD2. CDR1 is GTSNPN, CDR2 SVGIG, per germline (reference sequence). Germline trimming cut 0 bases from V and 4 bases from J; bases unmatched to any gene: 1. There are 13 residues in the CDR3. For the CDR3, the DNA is TGTGCCTGGAGTGTAACTAGCGGGTACGAGCAGTACTTC. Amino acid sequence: CAWSVTSGYEQYF.

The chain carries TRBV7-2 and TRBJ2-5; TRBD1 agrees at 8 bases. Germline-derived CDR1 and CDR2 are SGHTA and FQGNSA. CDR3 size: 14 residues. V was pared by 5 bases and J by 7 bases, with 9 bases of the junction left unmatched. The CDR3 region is CASSEGQVKGTQYF. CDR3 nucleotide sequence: TGTGCCAGCAGCGAGGGACAGGTCAAAGGGACCCAGTACTTC.

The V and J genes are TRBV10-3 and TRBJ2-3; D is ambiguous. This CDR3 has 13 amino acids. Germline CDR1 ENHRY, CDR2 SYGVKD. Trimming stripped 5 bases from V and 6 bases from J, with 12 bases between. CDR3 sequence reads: CAISTLGWDTQYF. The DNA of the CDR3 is TGTGCCATCAGTACCCTCGGGTGGGATACGCAGTATTTT.

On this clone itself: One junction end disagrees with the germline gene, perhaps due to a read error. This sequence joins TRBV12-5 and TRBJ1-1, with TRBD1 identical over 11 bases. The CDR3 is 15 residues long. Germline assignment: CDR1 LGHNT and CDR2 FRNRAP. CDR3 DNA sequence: TGTGCTAGTGGCACCGGGACAGGGGGTATTCCTGAGGCTTTCTTT. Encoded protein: CASGTGTGGIPEAFF. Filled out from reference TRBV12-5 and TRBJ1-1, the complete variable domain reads DARVTQTPRHKVTEMGQEVTMRCQPILGHNTVFWYRQTMMQGLELLAYFRNRAPLDDSGMPKDRFSAEMPDATLATLKIQPSEPRDSAVYFCASGTGTGGIPEAFFGQGTRLTVV.

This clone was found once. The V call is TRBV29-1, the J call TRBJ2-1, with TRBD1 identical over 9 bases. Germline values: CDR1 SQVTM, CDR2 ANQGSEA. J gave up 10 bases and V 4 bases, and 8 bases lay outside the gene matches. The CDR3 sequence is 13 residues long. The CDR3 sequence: CSVASDRGWEQFF. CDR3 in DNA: TGCAGCGTTGCTTCGGACAGGGGCTGGGAGCAGTTCTTC.

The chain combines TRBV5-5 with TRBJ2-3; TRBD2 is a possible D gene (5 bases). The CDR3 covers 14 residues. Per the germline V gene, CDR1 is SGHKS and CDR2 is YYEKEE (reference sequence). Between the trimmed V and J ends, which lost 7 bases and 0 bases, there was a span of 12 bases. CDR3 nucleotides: TGTGCCAGCGCTTGGACTTCTAGCACAGATACGCAGTATTTT. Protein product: CASAWTSSTDTQYF.

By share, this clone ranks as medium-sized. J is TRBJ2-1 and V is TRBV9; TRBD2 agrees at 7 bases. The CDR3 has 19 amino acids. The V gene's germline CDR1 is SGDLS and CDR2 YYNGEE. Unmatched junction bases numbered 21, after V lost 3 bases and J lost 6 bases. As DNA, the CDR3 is TGTGCCAGCAGCGCCCAACCACTAGCGTCCTCACTGGGGGGCAATGAGCAGTTCTTC. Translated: CASSAQPLASSLGGNEQFF.

This chain's CDR3 is CASSYGGRGTEAFF. Here the CDR3 DNA reads TGTGCCAGCAGCTATGGAGGAAGGGGCACTGAAGCTTTCTTT. V gene TRBV9 combines with J gene TRBJ1-1; tentative D call: TRBD1 (5 bases). Germline V gene data show CDR1 as SGDLS and CDR2 as YYNGEE. V dropped 4 bases and J dropped 4 bases, with 14 bases sitting between them. The CDR3 contains 14 residues.

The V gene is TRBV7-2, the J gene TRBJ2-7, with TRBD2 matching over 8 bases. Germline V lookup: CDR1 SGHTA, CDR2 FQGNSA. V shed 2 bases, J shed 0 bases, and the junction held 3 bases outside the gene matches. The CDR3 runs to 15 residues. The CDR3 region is CASSLSAGDSYEQYF. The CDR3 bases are TGTGCCAGCAGCTTATCAGCGGGGGACTCCTACGAGCAGTACTTC.

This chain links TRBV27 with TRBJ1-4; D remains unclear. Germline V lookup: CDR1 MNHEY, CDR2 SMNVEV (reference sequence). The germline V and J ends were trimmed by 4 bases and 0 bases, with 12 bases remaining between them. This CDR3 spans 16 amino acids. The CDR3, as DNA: TGTGCCAGCAGTTATTCCGGGTTTACAACTAATGAAAAACTGTTTTTT. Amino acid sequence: CASSYSGFTTNEKLFF.

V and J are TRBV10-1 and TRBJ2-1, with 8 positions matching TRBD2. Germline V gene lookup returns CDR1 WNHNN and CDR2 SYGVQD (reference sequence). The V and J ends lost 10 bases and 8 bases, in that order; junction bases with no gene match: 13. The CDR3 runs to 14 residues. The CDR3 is CATATSGSPHEQFF. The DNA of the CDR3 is TGCGCCACCGCCACTAGCGGTAGCCCCCATGAGCAGTTCTTC.

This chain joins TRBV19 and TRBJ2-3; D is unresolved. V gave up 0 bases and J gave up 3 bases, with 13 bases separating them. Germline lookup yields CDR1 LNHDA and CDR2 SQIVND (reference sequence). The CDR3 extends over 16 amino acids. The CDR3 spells CASSIEPQVPTDTQYF. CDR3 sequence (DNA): TGTGCCAGTAGTATAGAACCGCAGGTCCCAACAGATACGCAGTATTTT. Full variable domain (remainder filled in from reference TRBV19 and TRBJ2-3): DGGITQSPKYLFRKEGQNVTLSCEQNLNHDAMYWYRQDPGQGLRLIYYSQIVNDFQKGDIAEGYSVSREKKESFPLTVTSAQKNPTAFYLCASSIEPQVPTDTQYFGPGTRLTVL.

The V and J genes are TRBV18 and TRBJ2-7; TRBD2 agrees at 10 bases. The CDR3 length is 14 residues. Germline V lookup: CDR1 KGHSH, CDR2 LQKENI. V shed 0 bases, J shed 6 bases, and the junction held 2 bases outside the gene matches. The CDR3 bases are TGTGCCAGCTCACCACCGGGACTAGCGCTCGAGCAGTACTTC. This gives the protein CASSPPGLALEQYF.

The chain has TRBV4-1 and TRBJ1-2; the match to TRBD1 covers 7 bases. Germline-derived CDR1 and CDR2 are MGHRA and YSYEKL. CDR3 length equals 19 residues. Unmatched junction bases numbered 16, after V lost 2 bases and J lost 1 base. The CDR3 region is CASSQTPGLFRGDNYGYTF. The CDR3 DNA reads TGCGCCAGCAGCCAAACCCCGGGGCTATTCAGGGGGGATAACTATGGCTACACCTTC.

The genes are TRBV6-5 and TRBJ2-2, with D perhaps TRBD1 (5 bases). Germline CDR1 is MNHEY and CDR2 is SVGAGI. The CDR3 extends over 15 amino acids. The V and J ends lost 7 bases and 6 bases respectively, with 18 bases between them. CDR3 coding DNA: TGTGCCAGCACCCCCGCGTCAGGGTTCGCCGGGGAGCTGTTTTTT. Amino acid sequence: CASTPASGFAGELFF.